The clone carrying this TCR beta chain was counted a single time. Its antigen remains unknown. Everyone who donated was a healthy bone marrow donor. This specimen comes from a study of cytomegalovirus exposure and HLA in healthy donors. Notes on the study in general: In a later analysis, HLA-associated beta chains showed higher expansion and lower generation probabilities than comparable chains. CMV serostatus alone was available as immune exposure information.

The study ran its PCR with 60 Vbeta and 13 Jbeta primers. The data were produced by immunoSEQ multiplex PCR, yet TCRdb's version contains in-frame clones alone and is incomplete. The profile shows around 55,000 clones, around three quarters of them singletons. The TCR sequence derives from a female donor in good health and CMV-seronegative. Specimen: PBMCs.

The CDR3 is CASSFGLAETPGTQYF. CDR3 coding DNA: TGCGCCAGCAGCTTTGGACTAGCAGAGACCCCAGGGACCCAGTACTTC. The V and J genes are TRBV5-1 and TRBJ2-5, with 8 bases matching TRBD2. V was clipped by 2 bases and J by 7 bases; unmatched bases: 13. CDR3 length equals 16 residues. The V gene's germline CDR1 is SGHRS and CDR2 YFSETQ.